Below are 9 T cell receptor beta chains sequenced from a single sample in a study of human T cells and chemical hapten exposure. Via MiXCR, TCRdb re-called the RACE reads, giving one row per CDR3 protein. The sample includes under 75,000 distinct CDR3 sequences, 11% of them seen just once. Time point of the sample: patch test 3, about 24 weeks after DPC sensitization. Documented treatment: therapeutic diphenylcyclopropenone sensitization with weekly scalp DPC. Here the sequenced sample was whole blood, taken in connection with sensitization to the hapten diphenylcyclopropenone (DPC). The origin of the receptors is a woman between 45 and 65 years old with alopecia areata. Some clones in this sample may be carry-over from other donors' samples.

The CDR3 sequence: CASSFHAYYEQYF. The CDR3 coding sequence is TGTGCCAGCAGTTTTCACGCCTACTACGAGCAGTACTTC. The chain is built from TRBV28 and TRBJ2-7; D unclear. V lost 3 bases and J 3 bases, leaving 9 bases between the germline ends. Germline loops: CDR1 MDHEN, CDR2 SYDVKM. The CDR3 is 13 residues long.

This clonotype was recorded at least ten times. The chain combines TRBV7-8 with TRBJ2-2; no firm D call. V was shortened by 8 bases and J by 9 bases, with 16 bases between the two germline ends. The CDR3 runs 13 residues. Germline loops: CDR1 SGHVS, CDR2 FQNEAQ. The chain's CDR3 is CASGNSRARELFF. The CDR3 nucleotides are TGTGCCAGCGGCAACTCTCGGGCCCGGGAGCTGTTTTTT.

This chain links TRBV11-2 with TRBJ2-4; 9 positions agree with TRBD1. The germline CDR1 and CDR2 sequences are SGHAT and FQNNGV. Unmatched junction bases numbered 13, after V lost 4 bases and J lost 6 bases. The length of the CDR3 is 17 residues. Here the CDR3 reads CASSSTGGPGLGNIQYF. Written as DNA, the CDR3 is TGTGCCAGCAGCTCGACAGGGGGACCCGGTCTAGGAAACATTCAGTACTTC.

In this sample, this clonotype turned up many times. The rearrangement uses TRBV5-1 and TRBJ1-4; D unresolved. Deletions cut 5 bases from V and 0 bases from J, with 11 bases between. From germline, CDR1 is SGHRS and CDR2 YFSETQ. The length of the CDR3 is 15 residues. The CDR3 DNA follows: TGCGCCAGCAGTTATACAGCTGCAACTAATGAAAAACTGTTTTTT. Translated, it gives CASSYTAATNEKLFF.

The rearrangement uses TRBV6-2 or TRBV6-3 and TRBJ1-1; D not resolved. Trimming left V 2 bases short and J 3 bases short, with 10 bases between. Per the germline V gene, CDR1 is MNHEY and CDR2 is SVGEGT. The CDR3 runs to 14 residues. The CDR3 here is CASSYGSGYTEAFF. The CDR3 bases are TGTGCCAGCAGTTACGGTAGTGGGTACACTGAAGCTTTCTTT.

V is TRBV4-3 and J is TRBJ1-1, with D possibly being TRBD1 (5 bases). CDR1 and CDR2 from the germline V gene are LGHNA and YSLEER. V was clipped by 0 bases and J by 5 bases, with 16 bases between them. CDR3 length: 16 amino acids. CDR3 sequence: CASSQDWLAGGTEAFF. CDR3 nucleotide sequence: TGCGCCAGCAGCCAAGATTGGTTGGCGGGGGGTACTGAAGCTTTCTTT.

This clonotype was recorded at least ten times. CDR3 bases: TGTGCCAGCAGTTTATACGATTTCGGGGGTGGATACGAGCAGTACTTC. Encoded protein: CASSLYDFGGGYEQYF. The chain is built from TRBV27 and TRBJ2-7, with a possible D match to TRBD2 (6 bases). Germline V gives CDR1 MNHEY, CDR2 SMNVEV (reference sequence). CDR3 length: 16 residues. The V end was cut by 1 base, the J end by 4 bases, with 17 bases between.

This clonotype was detected many times. J is TRBJ1-5 and V is TRBV3-1; 9 bases map to TRBD1. Germline values: CDR1 LGHDT, CDR2 YNNKEL (reference sequence). V lost 1 base to trimming and J lost 6 bases; unmatched junction nucleotides: 1. The CDR3 totals 14 residues. CDR3 sequence: CASSQADRGQPQHF. The CDR3 DNA is TGTGCCAGCAGCCAAGCGGACAGGGGTCAGCCCCAGCATTTT.

In its sample, this clonotype was seen many times. The chain recombines TRBV12-3 or TRBV12-4 with TRBJ2-2, with 9 bases lining up with TRBD2. This CDR3 is built from 15 residues. The J segment lost 6 bases and the V segment lost 8 bases, leaving 10 bases of the junction unmatched. The CDR3 loop is CASGDLAGASGELFF. The DNA for the CDR3 is TGTGCCAGCGGGGACTTAGCGGGAGCTTCCGGGGAGCTGTTTTTT.